This TCR beta chain came from a study of T cells in Graves' hyperthyroidism and ophthalmopathy. Study context: Peripheral blood draws took place at initial diagnosis, ahead of any treatment.

Amplified TCR beta CDR3 regions came from RNA transcripts. The TCR CDR3 was amplified in a first-round RT-PCR using the HTBI primer set. A single record per CDR3 protein comes from TCRdb applying MiXCR to the multiplex PCR reads. The top ten clones hold 5% to 7% of a sample with approximately 620,000 distinct CDR3 sequences, approximately 13% of them seen once. Study-wide results and limits: Blood held most thyroid clonotypes expanded above 0.001 frequency.

In this sample, this clonotype turned up many times. Its antigen remains unidentified. This sequence was found in a woman younger than 45 with Graves' hyperthyroidism that later progressed to Graves' ophthalmopathy. The sample consisted of blood.

CDR3 DNA: TGTGCCAGCAGGGGGACCAGGACAGCCAGTAATGAAAAACTGTTTTTT. The encoded protein is CASRGTRTASNEKLFF. The V gene is TRBV12-3 or TRBV12-4, the J gene TRBJ1-4, with D maybe TRBD1 (6 bases). The CDR3 sequence is 16 residues long. The V and J ends lost 6 bases and 4 bases respectively, with 18 bases between them.